This TCR beta chain stems from a study of cytomegalovirus exposure and HLA in healthy donors. Vbeta (60) and Jbeta (13) primers were used in the PCR. TCRdb keeps only in-frame clones here, not all; method: immunoSEQ multiplex PCR. The sample contains 85,000 to 130,000 clones, roughly four fifths of which appear only once. CDR1 is ENHRY, CDR2 SYGVKD, per germline. The ends were cut back, 6 bases at V and 0 bases at J, with 11 bases in the middle. The CDR3 is 14 amino acids. This chain uses TRBV10-3 with TRBJ1-1; tentative D call: TRBD1 (5 bases). The specimen was PBMCs. This receptor was taken from a male donor in good health and CMV-seropositive. CDR3 coding DNA: TGTGCCATCAGCAGGGACTCAATGAACACTGAAGCTTTCTTT. Translating it yields CAISRDSMNTEAFF.